A single T cell receptor beta chain is shown here with its context. TCRdb's copy holds only in-frame clones and misses some; the assay was immunoSEQ multiplex PCR. The sample carries roughly 120,000 clones, approximately 94% recorded once. The sample is drawn from a study of T cell responses to AZD1222 COVID-19 vaccine. CDR3 size: 14 residues. Trimming left V 3 bases short and J 4 bases short, with 13 bases between. Germline loops: CDR1 SGDLS, CDR2 YYNGEE. This material consisted of peripheral blood, taken 28 days after the second AZD1222 dose. The chain is built from TRBV9 and TRBJ2-5, with D hard to call. The source of this sequence is an adult who received the AZD1222 COVID-19 vaccine. The CDR3 DNA reads as TGTGCCAGCAGCGAGGGTAGCCGACCAGAGACCCAGTACTTC. Encoded protein: CASSEGSRPETQYF.